The entry below describes one T cell receptor beta chain. This clone turned up a few times. Its antigen is still unknown. No clone much larger than this one lies a single base away; base qualities are absent. The data were obtained in a study of blood T cell repertoires in COVID-19 (dated by TCRdb to between 2020 and 2021). At the level of the whole study: Samples from collaborators originated in the United States, Italy and Spain and spanned both the acute and convalescent phases of COVID-19. The material from the prospective study consisted of cDNA or gDNA derived from T cells, B-cell-depleted T cells, or PBMCs. Deeply sampled blood TCRbeta repertoires from subjects exposed to, actively infected with, or recovered from COVID-19 were included in the dataset. The repertoires were made available in a free public database intended to serve as a resource for research on the immune response to SARS-CoV-2. The samples were drawn from two sources: the first 160 participants of the ongoing ImmuneRACE study, and 1,000 to 1,500 subjects contributed by 6 global collaborators. Nearly every sample came with metadata listing a de-identified subject ID, COVID-19 status, age in years and sex. Where HLA class I and class II types were available, the types were taken from metadata supplied by the sample provider, not from assay-based typing. The investigation overall reported the following: The amount of clinical and demographic metadata varied by source and participant and was provided uncurated.

In the prospective study, participants were roughly 18 to 100 years old, resided in about two dozen geographic areas of the United States, and were enrolled through a virtual design. To assign participants to cohorts, the prospective study relied on clinical history that participants themselves reported in a screening survey and a study questionnaire. In the prospective study, mobile phlebotomists collected whole blood, serum and a nasopharyngeal or oropharyngeal swab from each participant. Prospective study participants could optionally give additional blood draws and questionnaires over an approximately two-month period. Prospective study blood samples were shipped either frozen or at room temperature before DNA extraction. The immunoSEQ Assay, a bias-controlled multiplex PCR, was used to amplify TCRbeta CDR3 regions from genomic DNA. In the authors' own workflow: The number of nucleated cells in each sample was estimated by amplification of reference gene primers within the assay. Sequence reads were collapsed and filtered to measure the absolute abundance of every unique TCRbeta CDR3 rearrangement. For each sample, productive Simpson clonality was calculated as the square root of Simpson's diversity index over productive rearrangements. TCRdb obtained this table from immuneACCESS and retained in-frame rearrangements with V and J assigned. These tables miss some clones; where compared with another copy, unresolved V genes account for less than half of the shortfall, and the remainder is unexplained. From that table come the V and J calls and clone size; the DNA was used to work out D and trimming. The sample yields about 400,000 clones; roughly 88% were counted once. Roughly 1.9% of the sample belongs to the ten largest clones.

The CDR3 holds 15 amino acids from the cysteine to the phenylalanine. The CDR3 DNA has 45 bases and is translated from base 1. CDR1 and CDR2 are drawn from the germline V gene: SGHTA, FQGNSA. Unmatched junction bases come to 5, with V trimmed by 6 bases and J by 2 bases. Sequencing input: PBMCs or T cells enriched from blood (not recorded which). The receptor comes from a woman between 40 and 50 years old with acute COVID-19. Recombination joined TRBV7-2 with TRBJ2-7; 12 junctional bases match TRBD2. The CDR3 in this case is CASRRTSGDTYEQYF. In nucleotide form, the sequence is TGTGCCAGCAGGAGGACTAGCGGGGACACCTACGAGCAGTACTTC.